A selection of T cell receptor beta chains follows, all from one sample in a study of beta chain features in type 1 diabetes. Assay used: immunoSEQ multiplex PCR; TCRdb lists only in-frame clones, some missing. The data hold about 170,000 clones, with 7.8% observed a single time. The sample was central memory CD4+ T cells from blood. These receptors all come from a woman in her forties with type 1 diabetes. The CDR3 runs from the conserved cysteine through the conserved F or W. Only part of the rows carry a size: once, few, many, or a class if the clone is expanded.

v_gene	j_gene	abundance	CDR3aa
TRBV9	TRBJ1-1	few	CASSPGWATEAFF
TRBV5-1	TRBJ2-4	few	CASSLGDRVNIQYF
TRBV28	TRBJ2-7	NA	CASSLGTESFYEQYF
TRBV7-9	TRBJ2-5	NA	CASSLVTGRGETQYF
TRBV6-6	TRBJ1-5	many	CASTPTGGAGNQPQHF
TRBV11-2	TRBJ2-5	NA	CASSLARVGETQYF
TRBV29-1	TRBJ2-1	NA	CSVDRGHYNEQFF
TRBV29-1	TRBJ2-1	NA	CSVASTGVAYNEQFF
TRBV30	TRBJ1-5	NA	CAWSTTTGGQPQHF
TRBV9	TRBJ2-1	NA	CASSRIDRNNEQFF
TRBV4-3	TRBJ1-5	NA	CASSQEPGGVPQHF
TRBV18	TRBJ1-1	NA	CASSALRDNSEAFF
TRBV9	TRBJ2-1	few	CASSVDRRVPEQFF
TRBV4-3	TRBJ2-7	many	CASSQDRSSYEQYF
TRBV9	TRBJ2-6	NA	CASSVALAGAGGANVLTF
TRBV9	TRBJ1-4	NA	CASSGGTTNEKLFF
TRBV29-1	TRBJ1-2	few	CSARTGGDYGYTF
TRBV6-1	TRBJ1-1	few	CASKGDGPEAFF
TRBV7-8	TRBJ2-4	few	CASSLATGRGNIQYF
TRBV9	TRBJ2-5	NA	CASSGSGFQETQYF
TRBV9	TRBJ1-2	NA	CASSVQSGKGYTF
TRBV27	TRBJ2-5	NA	CASSLGQGFETQYF
TRBV5-4	TRBJ2-7	few	CASSPPGQRLVEQYF
TRBV10-3	TRBJ1-5	NA	CAISEGQGREPQHF
TRBV6-5	TRBJ1-1	few	CASSPGTEAFF
TRBV11-2	TRBJ2-3	few	CASSPPLRGGTDTQYF
TRBV14	TRBJ2-3	few	CASSQDPTSQDTQYF
TRBV7-2	TRBJ1-5	NA	CASSLGTLGNQPQHF
TRBV28	TRBJ1-2	NA	CASNRQGGYTF
TRBV4-2	TRBJ1-2	few	CASSQTDSGAGYTF
TRBV28	TRBJ2-1	many	CASSSGTSGSGNEQFF
TRBV5-6	TRBJ1-1	NA	CASSDILRGGRYTEAFF
TRBV4-2	TRBJ2-7	NA	CASSQEFLAGGYEQYF
TRBV7-2	TRBJ2-1	NA	CASSLASGTGTSLPRFF
TRBV7-9	TRBJ2-2	NA	CASSLTRGQRNTGELFF
TRBV7-9	TRBJ2-7	few	CASSLSAPPYEQYF
TRBV6-6	TRBJ1-5	few	CASSFDRGNQPQHF
TRBV30	TRBJ1-1	NA	CAWTRDIDTEAFF
TRBV7-6	TRBJ1-1	few	CASSPIGGAEATEAFF
TRBV19	TRBJ2-1	NA	CASSMRTSGKNNEQFF
TRBV7-2	TRBJ2-2	few	CASRAGSWDTGELFF
TRBV5-1	TRBJ2-7	NA	CASSRDSLFYEQYF
TRBV5-1	TRBJ1-2	few	CASSTDFNYGYTF
TRBV7-2	TRBJ1-2	NA	CASRTPWTGEIYGYTF
TRBV28	TRBJ1-5	few	CASDPSGPNQPQHF
TRBV7-9	TRBJ1-6	NA	CGGTGAENSPLHF
TRBV2	TRBJ1-2	NA	CASKSGGDYGYTF
TRBV4-2	TRBJ1-2	few	CASSFLQGVSPQGGYTF
TRBV5-1	TRBJ1-2	few	CASRSGLRDGYTF
TRBV11-2	TRBJ1-5	many	CASSPTVNQPQHF
TRBV7-2	TRBJ1-1	few	CASRTTGGRNTEAFF
TRBV7-9	TRBJ2-5	NA	CASSRGTRDSGRETQYF
TRBV5-6	TRBJ2-3	few	CASSLGQDTDTQYF
TRBV7-2	TRBJ1-1	NA	CASSSQGATEAFF
TRBV28	TRBJ2-5	few	CASSLLYGGEETQYF
TRBV5-6	TRBJ2-7	NA	CASSLRGGYEQYF
TRBV5-4	TRBJ2-4	few	CASSLRGSKNIQYF
TRBV28	TRBJ1-5	NA	CASSLQVQPQHF
TRBV6-5	TRBJ2-3	NA	CASTPDSSKDTQYF